This TCR beta chain was identified during a study of beta chain features in type 1 diabetes. The authors took one heparinised blood draw, averaging approximately 120 mL, from each donor. The whole isolated RNA underwent reverse transcription, so sequencing captured expressed TCRB transcripts. Produced via immunoSEQ multiplex PCR; TCRdb's table is partial and in-frame only. This table holds 350,000 to 400,000 clones, about 14% found once. The TCR sequence derives from a woman in her late teens or twenties in good health. Sequencing used naive CD4+ T cells from blood.

This CDR3 is CASRLTGDRNIQYF. As DNA, the CDR3 is TGTGCCAGCAGACTAACAGGGGATCGCAACATTCAGTACTTC. This chain uses TRBV7-9 with TRBJ2-4; 7 bases match TRBD1. Germline CDR1 reads SEHNR; CDR2 reads FQNEAQ (reference sequence). CDR3 length: 14 amino acids. The V and J ends lost 6 bases and 7 bases, in that order; junction bases with no gene match: 9.